Listed below are T cell receptor beta chains from one sample, sequenced in a study of CD8 T cells in ankylosing spondylitis. TCRdb re-derived calls from the 5' RACE reads in MiXCR, one entry per CDR3 protein. The sample contains about 240,000 distinct CDR3 sequences, roughly 10% of which appear only once. The sample consisted of blood, either unsorted or a sorted T cell fraction (not recorded which). These receptors originate from a male donor with ankylosing spondylitis or in good health (not recorded which). The CDR3 runs from the conserved cysteine through the conserved F or W. The order of the fields is CDR3 length, clone size, J gene, D gene, V gene, CDR3 DNA, CDR3 protein. The D gene is left open where the match is weak. Clone sizes are given selectively: once, few, many, or a class where the clone is expanded.

18	few	TRBJ2-7	NA	TRBV11-2	TGTGCCAGCAGCCCCGCTGGAGGGACTCCGGGACCAAACTACGAGCAGTACTTC	CASSPAGGTPGPNYEQYF
17	NA	TRBJ2-1	TRBD1	TRBV7-9	TGTGCCAGCAGCCCCCGACAGGGGGTACGCTCCTACAATGAGCAGTTCTTC	CASSPRQGVRSYNEQFF
15	many	TRBJ1-2	TRBD1	TRBV12-3/TRBV12-4	TGTGCCAGCAGTAGGGCGGGACAGGCCTCTAAGGGCTACACCTTC	CASSRAGQASKGYTF
15	many	TRBJ2-2	TRBD1	TRBV6-5	TGTGCCAGCAGTTACTCCCACGGGACAGGGTGGGAGCTGTTTTTT	CASSYSHGTGWELFF
14	many	TRBJ2-2	TRBD2	TRBV29-1	TGCAGCGTTGAGCCGCCTAGCGGAACCGGGGAGCTGTTTTTT	CSVEPPSGTGELFF
13	many	TRBJ1-1	NA	TRBV27	TGTGCCAGCAGTGAAGGCACAGGCACTGAAGCTTTCTTT	CASSEGTGTEAFF
15	many	TRBJ2-5	TRBD2	TRBV20-1	TGCAGTGCTAGACTAGCGGGGGCCGGTAGAGAGACCCAGTACTTC	CSARLAGAGRETQYF
18	NA	TRBJ1-6	TRBD1	TRBV28	TGTGCCAGCAGTGATCCCAGCAGGGGGAGCTCCTATAATTCACCCCTCCACTTT	CASSDPSRGSSYNSPLHF
13	NA	TRBJ1-5	TRBD1	TRBV10-3	TGTGCCATCAGGTCAGGGGGGAATCAGCCCCAGCATTTT	CAIRSGGNQPQHF
15	many	TRBJ2-7	TRBD1	TRBV27	TGTGCCAGCAGTCTCCAGGACAGGGGAATCTACGAGCAGTACTTC	CASSLQDRGIYEQYF
14	many	TRBJ2-2	NA	TRBV3-1	TGTGCCAGCAGCCAGGGGGTGTCGTCCGGGGAGCTGTTTTTT	CASSQGVSSGELFF
14	many	TRBJ2-7	TRBD2	TRBV20-1	TGCAGTGCTAGGTCTCTAGCGGCAACCTACGAGCAGTACTTC	CSARSLAATYEQYF
14	many	TRBJ1-5	NA	TRBV2	TGTGCCAGCAGTGAAACAGGGTCTTATCAGCCCCAGCATTTT	CASSETGSYQPQHF
15	many	TRBJ2-2	NA	TRBV5-1	TGCGCCAGCAGCTTGGGTTTATTGGAGACCGGGGAGCTGTTTTTT	CASSLGLLETGELFF
13	many	TRBJ1-3	NA	TRBV20-1	TGCAGTGCTAGAGAGGGGGCGGGAAACACCATATATTTT	CSAREGAGNTIYF
15	many	TRBJ1-4	TRBD1	TRBV5-1	TGCGCCAGCAGCTTCGGACAGGGGGCTAATGAAAAACTGTTTTTT	CASSFGQGANEKLFF
12	few	TRBJ1-5	NA	TRBV6-6	TGTGCCAGCAGTTACTCGGGTCAGCCCCAGCATTTT	CASSYSGQPQHF
15	many	TRBJ2-6	NA	TRBV5-1	TGCGCCAGCAGCTTGGAAGTACCTGGGGCCAACGTCCTGACTTTC	CASSLEVPGANVLTF
14	many	TRBJ2-5	TRBD2	TRBV12-3/TRBV12-4	TGTGCCAGCAGTCCAGCGGGAATTGGAGAGACCCAGTACTTC	CASSPAGIGETQYF
19	NA	TRBJ2-5	TRBD1	TRBV11-2	TGTGCCAGCAGCCTCCGGGACAGGGGGCTCGTTTGGGGTCAAGAGACCCAGTACTTC	CASSLRDRGLVWGQETQYF
13	NA	TRBJ2-3	NA	TRBV29-1	TGCAGCGTGATGAGAGGGAGCAGAGATACGCAGTATTTT	CSVMRGSRDTQYF
13	many	TRBJ2-3	NA	TRBV12-3/TRBV12-4	TGTGCCAGCAGTCCCGGACAGCCAGATACGCAGTATTTT	CASSPGQPDTQYF
15	many	TRBJ2-7	NA	TRBV10-3	TGTGCCATCAGTGGCCCCCTGACAGGCGCCTACGAGCAGTACTTC	CAISGPLTGAYEQYF
14	many	TRBJ2-3	NA	TRBV4-1	TGCGCCAGCAGCCAAGATGTGCTCACAGATACGCAGTATTTT	CASSQDVLTDTQYF
13	many	TRBJ2-1	NA	TRBV20-1	TGCAGTGCTAGACCCCAGGGAAGGGGTGAGCAGTTCTTC	CSARPQGRGEQFF
14	many	TRBJ2-1	NA	TRBV5-1	TGCGCCAGCAGGTATTCGGACCCCGACAATGAGCAGTTCTTC	CASRYSDPDNEQFF
17	few	TRBJ2-1	TRBD2	TRBV4-1	TGCGCCAGCAGCCCCTCGGGGTTAGCGGGGGGGCATAGTGAGCAGTTCTTC	CASSPSGLAGGHSEQFF
13	NA	TRBJ2-1	NA	TRBV30	TGTGCCTGGAGTGTATCGGATTACAATGAGCAGTTCTTC	CAWSVSDYNEQFF
13	many	TRBJ1-4	NA	TRBV20-1	TGCAGTGCTAGCCGGACGAGCAATGAAAAACTGTTTTTT	CSASRTSNEKLFF